A selection of T cell receptor beta chains follows, all from one sample in a study of technical replicates of blood from a handful of donors. Generated by immunoSEQ multiplex PCR, the TCRdb table keeps only in-frame clones and is missing some. Here the sample spans 60,000 to 90,000 clones, 95% being singletons. The sample taken for sequencing was T cells isolated from PBMCs. These receptors all stem from a human donor in good health. Both conserved end residues are part of each CDR3. D genes are given only for firm matches. Clone size is given for some rows only: seen once, a few or many times, or a class if the clone is expanded.

D gene: NA
clone size: NA
V gene: TRBV2
J gene: TRBJ1-2
CDR3 protein: CASSPSTVDPGYTF
CDR3 DNA: TGTGCCAGCAGTCCATCGACAGTGGACCCTGGCTACACCTTC

D gene: NA
clone size: NA
V gene: TRBV9
J gene: TRBJ1-1
CDR3 protein: CASSDRASNTEAFF
CDR3 DNA: TGTGCCAGCAGCGACAGGGCCTCGAACACTGAAGCTTTCTTT

D gene: NA
clone size: NA
V gene: TRBV7-2
J gene: TRBJ1-4
CDR3 protein: CASSFIATNEKLFF
CDR3 DNA: TGTGCCAGCAGCTTCATTGCAACTAATGAAAAACTGTTTTTT

D gene: TRBD2
clone size: NA
V gene: TRBV4-1
J gene: TRBJ2-1
CDR3 protein: CASSQPERDPYNEQFF
CDR3 DNA: TGCGCCAGCAGCCAACCGGAGCGGGACCCCTACAATGAGCAGTTCTTC

D gene: TRBD1
clone size: NA
V gene: TRBV9
J gene: TRBJ1-4
CDR3 protein: CASSPGQPNEKLFF
CDR3 DNA: TGTGCCAGCAGCCCGGGACAGCCGAATGAAAAACTGTTTTTT

D gene: TRBD2
clone size: NA
V gene: TRBV19
J gene: TRBJ2-1
CDR3 protein: CASSPRTSEEFF
CDR3 DNA: TGTGCCAGTAGTCCGCGGACTAGCGAGGAGTTCTTC

D gene: TRBD1
clone size: NA
V gene: TRBV6-1
J gene: TRBJ1-4
CDR3 protein: CASNRGLEEKLFF
CDR3 DNA: TGTGCCAGCAACAGGGGCCTTGAGGAAAAACTGTTTTTT

D gene: TRBD2
clone size: NA
V gene: TRBV4-1
J gene: TRBJ2-7
CDR3 protein: CASSQNSGSPYEQYF
CDR3 DNA: TGCGCCAGCAGCCAAAATAGCGGGAGCCCCTACGAGCAGTACTTC

D gene: TRBD1
clone size: NA
V gene: TRBV30
J gene: TRBJ2-3
CDR3 protein: CAWTLPGTGFADTQYF
CDR3 DNA: TGTGCCTGGACTCTTCCCGGGACAGGGTTTGCAGATACGCAGTATTTT

D gene: NA
clone size: NA
V gene: TRBV6-1
J gene: TRBJ1-2
CDR3 protein: CASFSLGGAGYTF
CDR3 DNA: TGTGCCAGCTTTTCCCTGGGAGGGGCTGGCTACACCTTC

D gene: NA
clone size: NA
V gene: TRBV15
J gene: TRBJ1-2
CDR3 protein: CATSRSQVAIGGYTF
CDR3 DNA: TGTGCCACCAGCAGATCCCAGGTGGCAATAGGAGGCTACACCTTC

D gene: NA
clone size: NA
V gene: TRBV6-6
J gene: TRBJ2-1
CDR3 protein: CASSLGENEQFF
CDR3 DNA: TGTGCCAGCAGTCTGGGAGAGAATGAGCAGTTCTTC

D gene: TRBD1
clone size: NA
V gene: TRBV2
J gene: TRBJ1-2
CDR3 protein: CASSGEQGASGYTF
CDR3 DNA: TGTGCCAGCAGTGGGGAACAGGGGGCATCCGGCTACACCTTC

D gene: NA
clone size: NA
V gene: TRBV4-1
J gene: TRBJ2-5
CDR3 protein: CASSQGQLETQYF
CDR3 DNA: TGCGCCAGCAGCCAAGGACAGCTGGAGACCCAGTACTTC

D gene: TRBD1
clone size: NA
V gene: TRBV18
J gene: TRBJ2-7
CDR3 protein: CASSQGTGVFYEQYF
CDR3 DNA: TGTGCCAGCTCCCAGGGGACAGGGGTCTTCTACGAGCAGTACTTC

D gene: TRBD2
clone size: once
V gene: TRBV5-1
J gene: TRBJ2-5
CDR3 protein: CASSLQRGGAETQYF
CDR3 DNA: TGCGCCAGCAGCTTGCAGCGGGGGGGCGCAGAGACCCAGTACTTC

D gene: NA
clone size: once
V gene: TRBV4-1
J gene: TRBJ1-3
CDR3 protein: CASSQDARGFSGNTIYF
CDR3 DNA: TGCGCCAGCAGCCAGGATGCCAGAGGATTCTCTGGAAACACCATATATTTT

D gene: TRBD1
clone size: NA
V gene: TRBV29-1
J gene: TRBJ2-3
CDR3 protein: CSVSRQGADTQYF
CDR3 DNA: TGCAGCGTTTCTCGACAGGGCGCAGATACGCAGTATTTT

D gene: TRBD2
clone size: NA
V gene: TRBV28
J gene: TRBJ2-7
CDR3 protein: CASSILSSGSSYEQYF
CDR3 DNA: TGTGCCAGCAGTATACTCTCTAGCGGATCGTCCTACGAGCAGTACTTC

D gene: NA
clone size: NA
V gene: TRBV4-1
J gene: TRBJ1-6
CDR3 protein: CATASPGRPNSPLHF
CDR3 DNA: TGCGCCACTGCCTCACCCGGGAGGCCTAATTCACCCCTCCACTTT

D gene: NA
clone size: NA
V gene: TRBV4-1
J gene: TRBJ2-2
CDR3 protein: CASSQWQNTGELFF
CDR3 DNA: TGCGCCAGCAGCCAGTGGCAGAACACCGGGGAGCTGTTTTTT

D gene: NA
clone size: NA
V gene: TRBV27
J gene: TRBJ2-7
CDR3 protein: CASSLSDSQGEQYF
CDR3 DNA: TGTGCCAGCAGTTTATCGGACAGTCAGGGCGAGCAGTACTTC

D gene: NA
clone size: NA
V gene: TRBV4-1
J gene: TRBJ2-6
CDR3 protein: CASSHRRSQDSGANVLTF
CDR3 DNA: TGCGCCAGCAGCCATCGACGGAGTCAAGACTCTGGGGCCAACGTCCTGACTTTC

D gene: TRBD2
clone size: NA
V gene: TRBV2
J gene: TRBJ2-1
CDR3 protein: CATSLAGAVNEQFF
CDR3 DNA: TGTGCCACCTCACTAGCGGGAGCGGTTAATGAGCAGTTCTTC

D gene: NA
clone size: once
V gene: TRBV15
J gene: TRBJ2-6
CDR3 protein: CATRDSQSGANVLTF
CDR3 DNA: TGTGCCACCCGGGACTCTCAATCTGGGGCCAACGTCCTGACTTTC

D gene: NA
clone size: NA
V gene: TRBV6-5
J gene: TRBJ2-7
CDR3 protein: CASSSDNTYEQYF
CDR3 DNA: TGTGCCAGCAGTTCGGACAATACCTACGAGCAGTACTTC

D gene: NA
clone size: NA
V gene: TRBV5-4
J gene: TRBJ2-1
CDR3 protein: CASSLWSDNEQFF
CDR3 DNA: TGTGCCAGCAGCTTGTGGTCAGACAATGAGCAGTTCTTC

D gene: NA
clone size: NA
V gene: TRBV6-5
J gene: TRBJ1-1
CDR3 protein: CAGPLGQPVLEAFF
CDR3 DNA: TGTGCCGGACCATTAGGACAGCCCGTACTTGAAGCTTTCTTT

D gene: NA
clone size: NA
V gene: TRBV11-3
J gene: TRBJ2-5
CDR3 protein: CASSLDQGETQYF
CDR3 DNA: TGTGCCAGCAGCTTAGACCAGGGTGAGACCCAGTACTTC

D gene: NA
clone size: NA
V gene: TRBV5-1
J gene: TRBJ2-1
CDR3 protein: CASSLWGEYNEQFF
CDR3 DNA: TGCGCCAGCAGCTTGTGGGGGGAATACAATGAGCAGTTCTTC

D gene: TRBD1
clone size: NA
V gene: TRBV6-1
J gene: TRBJ1-3
CDR3 protein: CASRTGVGGNTIYF
CDR3 DNA: TGTGCCAGCAGGACAGGGGTCGGCGGAAACACCATATATTTT

D gene: TRBD1
clone size: NA
V gene: TRBV7-9
J gene: TRBJ1-3
CDR3 protein: CASSLRAGGSGNTIYF
CDR3 DNA: TGTGCCAGCAGCTTAAGGGCAGGGGGGTCTGGAAACACCATATATTTT

D gene: TRBD1
clone size: NA
V gene: TRBV27
J gene: TRBJ2-7
CDR3 protein: CASSFDRASEQYF
CDR3 DNA: TGTGCCAGCTCCTTTGACAGGGCTAGCGAGCAGTACTTC

D gene: NA
clone size: NA
V gene: TRBV2
J gene: TRBJ1-1
CDR3 protein: CASSDYQEAFF
CDR3 DNA: TGTGCCAGCAGTGATTACCAGGAAGCTTTCTTT

D gene: TRBD1
clone size: NA
V gene: TRBV5-1
J gene: TRBJ2-7
CDR3 protein: CASSDRTGGSYEQYF
CDR3 DNA: TGCGCCAGCAGCGACCGGACAGGGGGTTCCTACGAGCAGTACTTC

D gene: TRBD2
clone size: NA
V gene: TRBV6-5
J gene: TRBJ2-3
CDR3 protein: CASSPGTSGNTQYF
CDR3 DNA: TGTGCCAGCAGTCCTGGGACTAGCGGCAATACGCAGTATTTT

D gene: TRBD2
clone size: NA
V gene: TRBV2
J gene: TRBJ2-7
CDR3 protein: CASTSGGGTKLYEQYF
CDR3 DNA: TGTGCCAGCACCTCTGGTGGGGGGACTAAACTCTACGAGCAGTACTTC

D gene: TRBD2
clone size: once
V gene: TRBV6-5
J gene: TRBJ2-1
CDR3 protein: CASTGTSSAGEQFF
CDR3 DNA: TGTGCCAGCACTGGGACTAGCTCAGCGGGCGAGCAGTTCTTC

D gene: NA
clone size: NA
V gene: TRBV19
J gene: TRBJ1-2
CDR3 protein: CASRPRGPENSYTF
CDR3 DNA: TGTGCCAGTAGGCCCAGGGGACCCGAGAATAGCTACACCTTC

D gene: TRBD1
clone size: NA
V gene: TRBV6-1
J gene: TRBJ1-1
CDR3 protein: CASSGGTGTYEAFF
CDR3 DNA: TGTGCCAGCAGTGGCGGGACAGGGACCTATGAAGCTTTCTTT

D gene: NA
clone size: NA
V gene: TRBV10-1
J gene: TRBJ2-5
CDR3 protein: CATHNTGLETQYF
CDR3 DNA: TGCGCCACCCACAACACAGGGTTAGAGACCCAGTACTTC

D gene: NA
clone size: once
V gene: TRBV12-5
J gene: TRBJ2-1
CDR3 protein: CASGTRDSFNNEQFF
CDR3 DNA: TGTGCTAGTGGTACGCGGGACAGCTTTAACAATGAGCAGTTCTTC

D gene: TRBD1
clone size: NA
V gene: TRBV11-2
J gene: TRBJ1-4
CDR3 protein: CASSMTGVTEKLFF
CDR3 DNA: TGTGCCAGCAGCATGACAGGGGTAACTGAAAAACTGTTTTTT

D gene: NA
clone size: NA
V gene: TRBV18
J gene: TRBJ2-7
CDR3 protein: CASSPSGSYEQYF
CDR3 DNA: TGTGCCAGCTCACCATCCGGGTCCTACGAGCAGTACTTC

D gene: NA
clone size: NA
V gene: TRBV5-1
J gene: TRBJ2-5
CDR3 protein: CASSSDRQGGTQYF
CDR3 DNA: TGCGCCAGCAGCTCCGACAGGCAGGGGGGGACCCAGTACTTC

D gene: NA
clone size: NA
V gene: TRBV11-2
J gene: TRBJ1-6
CDR3 protein: CASSLTLTGSSPLHF
CDR3 DNA: TGTGCCAGCAGCTTGACTTTGACAGGATCCTCACCCCTCCACTTT

D gene: NA
clone size: once
V gene: TRBV19
J gene: TRBJ2-1
CDR3 protein: CASSMNRVNEQFF
CDR3 DNA: TGTGCCAGTAGTATGAACAGGGTAAATGAGCAGTTCTTC

D gene: NA
clone size: NA
V gene: TRBV5-1
J gene: TRBJ2-3
CDR3 protein: CASRPPGGRGTDTQYF
CDR3 DNA: TGCGCCAGCAGACCTCCCGGGGGGCGAGGCACAGATACGCAGTATTTT

D gene: TRBD2
clone size: NA
V gene: TRBV4-1
J gene: TRBJ2-7
CDR3 protein: CASSQVAGTSGEQYF
CDR3 DNA: TGCGCCAGCAGCCAAGTCGCCGGGACTAGCGGCGAGCAGTACTTC

D gene: TRBD2
clone size: NA
V gene: TRBV19
J gene: TRBJ2-1
CDR3 protein: CACTGGDVYDEQFF
CDR3 DNA: TGTGCCTGTACGGGGGGGGACGTATACGATGAGCAGTTCTTC

D gene: TRBD1
clone size: few
V gene: TRBV7-2
J gene: TRBJ1-4
CDR3 protein: CASSRSQGWSKLFF
CDR3 DNA: TGTGCCAGCAGTCGATCACAGGGGTGGTCTAAACTGTTTTTT

D gene: NA
clone size: NA
V gene: TRBV10-3
J gene: TRBJ2-2
CDR3 protein: CAISESTGRAGELFF
CDR3 DNA: TGTGCCATCAGTGAGTCCACAGGGAGGGCCGGGGAGCTGTTTTTT

D gene: TRBD1
clone size: NA
V gene: TRBV13
J gene: TRBJ2-7
CDR3 protein: CASSPPGTGRGYEQYF
CDR3 DNA: TGTGCCAGCAGCCCTCCTGGGACAGGGCGGGGATACGAGCAGTACTTC

D gene: NA
clone size: NA
V gene: TRBV27
J gene: TRBJ1-2
CDR3 protein: CASSLSQGFDGYTF
CDR3 DNA: TGTGCCAGCAGTTTATCGCAGGGGTTCGATGGCTACACCTTC

D gene: TRBD1
clone size: NA
V gene: TRBV27
J gene: TRBJ2-7
CDR3 protein: CASGEDRGYEQYF
CDR3 DNA: TGTGCCAGCGGGGAGGACAGGGGGTACGAGCAGTACTTC

D gene: NA
clone size: NA
V gene: TRBV6-5
J gene: TRBJ2-3
CDR3 protein: CASSYFGGYTDTQYF
CDR3 DNA: TGTGCCAGCAGTTACTTCGGCGGGTACACAGATACGCAGTATTTT

D gene: TRBD2
clone size: NA
V gene: TRBV7-6
J gene: TRBJ2-2
CDR3 protein: CASSRLSGENTGELFF
CDR3 DNA: TGTGCCAGCAGCAGACTTAGCGGGGAGAACACCGGGGAGCTGTTTTTT

D gene: TRBD1
clone size: NA
V gene: TRBV28
J gene: TRBJ2-1
CDR3 protein: CASSPPGGWGQGNNEQFF
CDR3 DNA: TGTGCCAGCAGTCCCCCTGGGGGGTGGGGACAGGGAAACAATGAGCAGTTCTTC

D gene: NA
clone size: NA
V gene: TRBV6-5
J gene: TRBJ1-1
CDR3 protein: CASSTDSSLEAFF
CDR3 DNA: TGTGCCAGCAGTACCGACAGTTCTCTTGAAGCTTTCTTT